This T cell receptor (beta chain) comes out of a study of shared T cell receptors in the human thymus. Clones were read by immunoSEQ multiplex PCR, and TCRdb kept only the in-frame ones, dropping some. This sample has more than 300,000 clones, with approximately 95% found just once. The CDR3 contains 16 residues. Germline CDR1 and CDR2: MDHEN and SYDVKM. V shed 5 bases, J shed 10 bases, and the junction held 13 bases outside the gene matches. Input material: thymocytes. The chain carries TRBV28 and TRBJ1-6; 8 bases match TRBD1. The receptor was isolated from a human donor. This chain's CDR3 is CASSTDRGLLISPLHF. The CDR3, as DNA: TGTGCCAGCAGTACCGACAGGGGCCTTCTGATATCACCCCTCCACTTT.